Each of the 29 T cell receptor beta chains below was sequenced from the same sample in a study of blood T cell repertoires in COVID-19. Profiled with immunoSEQ multiplex PCR; TCRdb holds only in-frame clones, not every one. The table lists a few hundred thousand clones, approximately 85% of them singletons. Sequencing input: peripheral blood. The source of these receptors is a young man with active or convalescent COVID-19.

The CDR3 here is CASSQDEGGMNTEAFF. CDR3 bases: TGCGCCAGCAGCCAAGACGAGGGTGGGATGAACACTGAAGCTTTCTTT. The V gene is TRBV4-3, the J gene TRBJ1-1; D unclear. Trimming took off 0 bases at V and 0 bases at J, with 11 bases between the two ends. CDR1 and CDR2 from the germline V gene are LGHNA and YSLEER. CDR3 size: 16 residues.

V usage is TRBV2 and J usage is TRBJ1-6; D is ambiguous. CDR3 size: 15 residues. Trimming pared 4 bases from V and 6 bases from J, leaving 13 bases between. CDR1 SNHLY and CDR2 FYNNEI come from the germline V gene. The CDR3 loop is CASSGRGSLNSPLHF. CDR3 sequence (DNA): TGTGCCAGCAGTGGACGAGGGAGTCTTAATTCACCCCTCCACTTT.

This clone was counted once. As DNA, the CDR3 is TGTGCCAGCAGCCTCGCCCCGGGGATACCGAACACTGAAGCTTTCTTT. Protein sequence: CASSLAPGIPNTEAFF. The chain recombines TRBV7-3 with TRBJ1-1; no firm D call. V was clipped by 5 bases and J by 1 base, with 17 bases between them. The CDR3 sequence is 16 residues long. Germline loops: CDR1 SGHTA, CDR2 FQGTGA.

The V gene is TRBV15, the J gene TRBJ2-1; possibly TRBD2 for D (7 bases). The V end lost 0 bases, the J end lost 3 bases, and 15 bases lay between the germline ends. CDR3 length equals 17 residues. Germline loops: CDR1 LNHNV, CDR2 YYDKDF (reference sequence). CDR3 coding DNA: TGTGCCACCAGCAGAGATCCTGCGGGGGCCTTCTACAATGAGCAGTTCTTC. This translates into CATSRDPAGAFYNEQFF.

V and J are TRBV27 and TRBJ2-7, with 9 positions matching TRBD1. CDR3 length: 15 residues. Germline CDR1 reads MNHEY; CDR2 reads SMNVEV (reference sequence). Unmatched junction bases numbered 12, after V lost 6 bases and J lost 6 bases. The CDR3 is CASSPAGQGSLEQYF. The CDR3 DNA reads as TGTGCCAGCAGCCCGGCGGGACAGGGTTCCCTCGAGCAGTACTTC.

The CDR3 DNA is TGTGCCAGCAAGGACAGTTCCTACGAGCAGTACTTC. It specifies CASKDSSYEQYF. The chain couples TRBV6-6 to TRBJ2-7, with a tentative D call TRBD1 (6 bases). The CDR3 is 12 amino acids. Germline V CDR1 and CDR2: MNHNY, SVGAGI (reference sequence). Trimming removed 7 bases from V and 1 base from J, with 8 bases in between.

The rearrangement uses TRBV7-2 and TRBJ1-2, with D hard to call. The CDR3 has 13 amino acids. The V and J ends lost 5 bases and 5 bases respectively, with 12 bases between them. CDR1 is SGHTA, CDR2 FQGNSA, per germline. In DNA form, the CDR3 reads TGTGCCAGCAGCCCGGGAGTAGGATATGGCTACACCTTC. The encoded protein is CASSPGVGYGYTF.

The genes are TRBV4-1 and TRBJ1-4, with a weak D call TRBD1 (5 bases). The germline CDR1 and CDR2 sequences are MGHRA and YSYEKL. The CDR3 is made up of 14 amino acids. V was trimmed by 6 bases and J by 8 bases, leaving 16 bases between them. The CDR3 DNA reads as TGCGCCAGCAGAAAGGCAGGGTCTTGGGAAAAACTGTTTTTT. Its translation: CASRKAGSWEKLFF.

The chain uses TRBV7-8 and TRBJ1-6; D gene unclear. V shed 4 bases and J shed 8 bases, with 15 bases lying between them. This CDR3 spans 15 amino acids. CDR1 SGHVS and CDR2 FQNEAQ come from the germline V gene. CDR3 bases: TGTGCCAGCAGCTCTCGGGAGGGCACCCATTCACCCCTCCACTTT. Translated, it gives CASSSREGTHSPLHF.

V and J are TRBV27 and TRBJ1-5, with 8 nucleotides matching TRBD1. Germline assignment: CDR1 MNHEY and CDR2 SMNVEV (reference sequence). With 5 bases clipped from V and 2 bases from J, the junction kept 5 bases outside the gene matches. The CDR3 sequence is 15 residues long. The CDR3 spells CASSPTGVRNQPQHF. The CDR3 DNA reads as TGTGCCAGCAGTCCGACAGGGGTTCGCAATCAGCCCCAGCATTTT.

The V and J genes are TRBV27 and TRBJ1-2, with D possibly matching TRBD1 (5 bases). CDR1 MNHEY and CDR2 SMNVEV come from the germline V gene (reference sequence). Trimming removed 0 bases from V and 6 bases from J, with 11 bases in between. CDR3 length: 14 amino acids. DNA of the CDR3: TGTGCCAGCAGTTTATCGTCCCCAGGGAATGGCTACACCTTC. Translation: CASSLSSPGNGYTF.

This clone was found once. The chain couples TRBV27 to TRBJ2-7; 7 bases match TRBD1. Per germline, CDR1 MNHEY and CDR2 SMNVEV (reference sequence). V was pared by 9 bases and J by 3 bases, with 11 bases of the junction left unmatched. The CDR3 consists of 14 residues. The CDR3 is CASKVQGDIYEQYF. The CDR3 DNA reads as TGTGCCAGTAAGGTCCAGGGGGATATCTACGAGCAGTACTTC.

The J gene is TRBJ2-2, the V gene TRBV10-1; 15 positions agree with TRBD2. V was pared by 7 bases and J by 1 base, with 7 bases of the junction left unmatched. The CDR3 consists of 18 residues. CDR1 and CDR2 from the germline V gene are WNHNN and SYGVQD (reference sequence). The DNA for the CDR3 is TGCGCCAGCACCCTGGGACTAGCGGGGGGCGGGAACACCGGGGAGCTGTTTTTT. It encodes CASTLGLAGGGNTGELFF.

The rearrangement links TRBV7-9 to TRBJ1-2, with no clear D. Germline V CDR1 and CDR2: SEHNR, FQNEAQ (reference sequence). This CDR3 comprises 16 residues. V was cut by 1 base and J by 4 bases, with 16 bases left in between. This chain's CDR3 is CASSLVGAPRSYGYTF. For the CDR3, the DNA is TGTGCCAGCAGCTTAGTTGGCGCACCAAGGAGCTATGGCTACACCTTC.

The chain carries TRBV5-1 and TRBJ2-3, with 11 bases that match TRBD2. Per germline, CDR1 SGHRS and CDR2 YFSETQ. V was clipped by 0 bases and J by 0 bases; unmatched bases: 9. CDR3 length equals 19 residues. CDR3 sequence (DNA): TGCGCCAGCAGCTTGGCCTGGCTAGCGGGGGGCTTTAGCACAGATACGCAGTATTTT. It codes for CASSLAWLAGGFSTDTQYF.

This chain links TRBV5-4 with TRBJ2-7, with TRBD2 as a possible D gene (6 bases). This CDR3 is 17 amino acids long. The germline gives CDR1 SGHNT, CDR2 YYREEE (reference sequence). Trimming left V 4 bases short and J 0 bases short, with 20 bases between. CDR3 in amino acids: CASSPTGTSLSSYEQYF. CDR3 DNA sequence: TGTGCCAGCAGCCCAACTGGGACTTCCCTCAGCTCCTACGAGCAGTACTTC.

This chain connects TRBV4-1 to TRBJ2-2; no definite D call. Germline V lookup: CDR1 MGHRA, CDR2 YSYEKL. The germline V and J ends were trimmed by 0 bases and 6 bases, with 8 bases remaining between them. The CDR3 is made up of 14 amino acids. The CDR3 bases are TGCGCCAGCAGCCAAGATGCCACACCCGGGGAGCTGTTTTTT. It yields the protein CASSQDATPGELFF.

The genes are TRBV5-6 and TRBJ1-5; 9 bases are a match to TRBD1. CDR1 and CDR2 (germline): SGHDT, YYEEEE. V gave up 3 bases and J gave up 6 bases; unmatched junction bases: 7. The CDR3 loop spans 15 amino acids. The CDR3 bases are TGTGCCAGCAGCTCATACGGGACAGGGACTCAGCCCCAGCATTTT. It encodes CASSSYGTGTQPQHF.

This clone was counted between two and nine times. The gene calls are TRBV7-8 and TRBJ1-2; D remains unclear. The germline V and J ends were trimmed by 1 base and 6 bases, with 9 bases remaining between them. The CDR3 has 13 residues. Germline V gives CDR1 SGHVS, CDR2 FQNEAQ. The CDR3 DNA sequence: TGTGCCAGCAGCTTAGGAAGAAGCCATGGCTACACCTTC. Protein: CASSLGRSHGYTF.

This chain's CDR3 is CASSLARGGAEGDEQFF. The CDR3 DNA reads as TGTGCCAGCAGCTTGGCTCGCGGGGGGGCCGAGGGAGATGAGCAGTTCTTC. The chain uses TRBV5-4 and TRBJ2-1; the match to TRBD2 covers 9 bases. Germline CDR1 reads SGHNT; CDR2 reads YYREEE (reference sequence). This CDR3 is built from 17 residues. Germline trimming cut 0 bases from V and 8 bases from J; bases unmatched to any gene: 12.

The chain combines TRBV7-9 with TRBJ1-2, with 7 bases lining up with TRBD1. This CDR3 contains 17 residues. The trim removed 5 bases at V and 0 bases at J, leaving 12 bases unmatched. The germline gives CDR1 SEHNR, CDR2 FQNEAQ (reference sequence). The CDR3 sequence is CASSITGAENPNYGYTF. Here the CDR3 DNA reads TGTGCCAGCAGCATCACAGGGGCCGAGAACCCTAACTATGGCTACACCTTC.

The V call is TRBV9, the J call TRBJ1-5; 9 bases are shared with TRBD1. After removal of 5 bases from V and 7 bases from J, the junction contained 7 bases not matched to a gene. CDR1 is SGDLS, CDR2 YYNGEE, per germline. The CDR3 has 14 amino acids. This chain's CDR3 is CASSLGQGEQPQHF. The CDR3 nucleotides read TGTGCCAGCAGTTTGGGACAGGGAGAGCAGCCCCAGCATTTT. Combining the CDR3 with reference TRBV9 and TRBJ1-5 gives the whole variable domain DSGVTQTPKHLITATGQRVTLRCSPRSGDLSVYWYQQSLDQGLQFLIQYYNGEERAKGNILERFSAQQFPDLHSELNLSSLELGDSALYFCASSLGQGEQPQHFGDGTRLSIL.

The chain links TRBV6-5 to TRBJ2-7; 9 bases map to TRBD1. The CDR3 consists of 14 residues. V lost 9 bases, J lost 6 bases, and 12 bases stayed unmatched. CDR1 and CDR2 (germline): MNHEY, SVGAGI. The CDR3 DNA is TGTGCCAGTACCTCCGGGACAGGGTCGAGCGAGCAGTACTTC. This codes for CASTSGTGSSEQYF.

The chain combines TRBV5-6 with TRBJ2-1; D might be TRBD2 (5 bases). Germline CDR1 and CDR2: SGHDT and YYEEEE. V was clipped by 1 base and J by 9 bases, with 11 bases between them. CDR3 length: 13 residues. The CDR3 nucleotides are TGTGCCAGCAGCTTGCTAACTCGGGGTGAGCAGTTCTTC. Translating gives CASSLLTRGEQFF.

This clone was detected once. DNA for the CDR3: TGTGCCAGCAGCTTGCAGGGGGCCTTCAATGAGCAGTTCTTC. Amino acids: CASSLQGAFNEQFF. The chain is built from TRBV5-4 and TRBJ2-1; 8 bases are a match to TRBD1. The CDR3 is 14 amino acids. The germline V gene encodes CDR1 SGHNT and CDR2 YYREEE (reference sequence). The V and J ends lost 1 base and 6 bases, in that order; junction bases with no gene match: 3.

The V gene is TRBV28, the J gene TRBJ2-6, with 9 bases matching TRBD1. Germline values: CDR1 MDHEN, CDR2 SYDVKM. V lost 5 bases, J lost 0 bases, and 5 bases stayed unmatched. The CDR3 sequence is 17 residues long. Here the CDR3 DNA reads TGTGCCAGCAGTCTGACAGGGGGGGTCTCTGGGGCCAACGTCCTGACTTTC. This encodes CASSLTGGVSGANVLTF.

The chain employs TRBV6-2 or TRBV6-3 and TRBJ1-3, with a weak D call TRBD1 (6 bases). The V end was cut by 4 bases, the J end by 5 bases, with 9 bases between. Germline V CDR1 and CDR2: MNHEY, SVGEGT. The CDR3 has 13 amino acids. CDR3 protein: CASSSGQRNTIYF. The CDR3 DNA reads as TGTGCCAGCAGTTCCGGACAGAGAAACACCATATATTTT.

V and J are TRBV6-1 and TRBJ1-1; D is ambiguous. The germline gives CDR1 MNHNS, CDR2 SASEGT. The CDR3 runs to 16 residues. Trimming took 2 bases from V and 0 from J, leaving 13 bases between them. CDR3 DNA: TGTGCCAGCAGTGAATCTAGGTGGAATATGAACACTGAAGCTTTCTTT. As protein: CASSESRWNMNTEAFF.

V usage is TRBV5-1 and J usage is TRBJ2-7; D call uncertain. The V end was cut by 2 bases, the J end by 2 bases, with 8 bases between. The V gene's germline CDR1 is SGHRS and CDR2 YFSETQ. The CDR3 loop spans 13 amino acids. In nucleotides, the CDR3 is TGCGCCAGCAGCTTCCAACAGACCTACGAGCAGTACTTC. It encodes CASSFQQTYEQYF.